This entry concerns a single TCR beta chain. The antigen remains unidentified. Using immunoSEQ multiplex PCR, the repertoire was profiled, and TCRdb retains in-frame clones only, with some absent. The sample lists 150,000 or so clones, 85% to 90% occurring once. CDR3 size: 15 residues. The sample comes from a study of T cell responses to AZD1222 COVID-19 vaccine. Study as a whole: Analysis merged second doses at about 4 or about 12 weeks.

Findings of the study overall: A mostly white British donor set with more females was recruited, and clonal diversity was possibly underestimated. After the peak T cell response, and only then, were repertoires sampled.

This rearrangement joins TRBV21-1 to TRBJ2-3; TRBD1 is the table's D call, not checked against the DNA. TRBV21-1 represents a pseudogene. This sample comprised peripheral blood, obtained on day 0 of AZD1222 vaccination. This sequence was found in an adult in good health. The CDR3 protein is CASRLGQGRPDTQYF. The CDR3, as DNA: TGTGCCAGCAGGCTAGGACAGGGACGGCCAGATACGCAGTATTTT.